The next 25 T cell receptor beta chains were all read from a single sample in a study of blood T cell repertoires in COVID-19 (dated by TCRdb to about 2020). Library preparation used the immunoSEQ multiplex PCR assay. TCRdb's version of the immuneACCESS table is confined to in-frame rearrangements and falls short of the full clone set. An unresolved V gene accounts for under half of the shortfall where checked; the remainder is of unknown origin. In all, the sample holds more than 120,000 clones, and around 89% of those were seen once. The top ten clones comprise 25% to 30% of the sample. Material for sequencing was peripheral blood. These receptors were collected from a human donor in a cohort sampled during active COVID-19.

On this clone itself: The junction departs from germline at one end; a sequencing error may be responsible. The CDR3 DNA is TGCGCCAGCAGGTTGGGAGGCAGGGGCCCTGGGGAGCAGTACTTC. It specifies CASRLGGRGPGEQYF. The genes are TRBV5-1 and TRBJ2-7; either TRBD1 or TRBD2 may supply D (6 bases each). The germline V gene encodes CDR1 SGHRS and CDR2 YFSETQ. CDR3 size: 15 residues. Variable domain in full (rest from reference TRBV5-1 and TRBJ2-7): KAGVTQTPRYLIKTRGQQVTLSCSPISGHRSVSWYQQTPGQGLQFLFEYFSETQRNKGNFPGRFSGRQFSNSRSEMNVSTLELGDSALYLCASRLGGRGPGEQYFGPGTRLTVT.

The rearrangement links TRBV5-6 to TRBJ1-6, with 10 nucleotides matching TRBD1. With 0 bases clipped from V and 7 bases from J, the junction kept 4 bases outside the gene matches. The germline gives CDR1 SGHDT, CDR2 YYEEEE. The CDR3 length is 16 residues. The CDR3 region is CASSLAGTGDNSPLHF. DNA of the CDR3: TGTGCCAGCAGCTTGGCCGGGACAGGGGACAATTCACCCCTCCACTTT. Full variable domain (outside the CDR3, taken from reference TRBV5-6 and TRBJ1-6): DAGVTQSPTHLIKTRGQQVTLRCSPKSGHDTVSWYQQALGQGPQFIFQYYEEEERQRGNFPDRFSGHQFPNYSSELNVNALLLGDSALYLCASSLAGTGDNSPLHFGNGTRLTVT.

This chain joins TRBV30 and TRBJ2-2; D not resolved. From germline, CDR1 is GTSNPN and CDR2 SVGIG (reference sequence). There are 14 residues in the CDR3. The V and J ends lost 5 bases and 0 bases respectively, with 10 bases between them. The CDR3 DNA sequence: TGTGCCTGGGGGGAACAGTCGAACACCGGGGAGCTGTTTTTT. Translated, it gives CAWGEQSNTGELFF.

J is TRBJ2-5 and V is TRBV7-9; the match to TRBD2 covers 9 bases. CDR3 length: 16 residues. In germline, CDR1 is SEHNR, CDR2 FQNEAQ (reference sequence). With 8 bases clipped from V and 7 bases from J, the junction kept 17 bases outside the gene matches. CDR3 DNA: TGTGCCAGCCTTCGGGCCGGCGGGGGGGCCTTGGGGACCCAGTACTTC. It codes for CASLRAGGGALGTQYF.

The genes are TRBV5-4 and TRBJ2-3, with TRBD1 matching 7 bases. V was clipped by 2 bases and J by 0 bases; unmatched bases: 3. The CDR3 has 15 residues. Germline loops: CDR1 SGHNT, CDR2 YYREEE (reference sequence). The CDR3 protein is CASSFPGQSTDTQYF. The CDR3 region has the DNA TGTGCCAGCAGCTTTCCGGGACAGAGCACAGATACGCAGTATTTT.

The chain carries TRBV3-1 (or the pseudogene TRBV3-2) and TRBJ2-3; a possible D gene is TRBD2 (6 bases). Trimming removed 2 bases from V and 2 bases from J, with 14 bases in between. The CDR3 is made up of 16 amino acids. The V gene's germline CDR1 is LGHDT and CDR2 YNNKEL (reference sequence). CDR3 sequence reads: CASSQTPLANTDTQYF. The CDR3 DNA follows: TGTGCCAGCAGCCAAACCCCCCTAGCGAACACAGATACGCAGTATTTT.

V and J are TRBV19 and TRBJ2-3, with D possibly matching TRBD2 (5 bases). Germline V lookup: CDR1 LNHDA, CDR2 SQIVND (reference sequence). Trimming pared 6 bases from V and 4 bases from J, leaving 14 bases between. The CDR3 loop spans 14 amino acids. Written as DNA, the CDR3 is TGTGCCAGTAGGATACTAGGAGGTCCAGATACGCAGTATTTT. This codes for CASRILGGPDTQYF.

The CDR3 here is CASSRGTGGQPQHF. In DNA form, the CDR3 reads TGTGCCAGCAGCCGCGGGACAGGGGGTCAGCCCCAGCATTTT. The gene calls are TRBV7-9 and TRBJ1-5; 11 bases align to TRBD1. Germline CDR1 SEHNR, CDR2 FQNEAQ (reference sequence). CDR3 length: 14 residues. The junction had 3 bases not matched to a gene; V was cut back by 5 bases and J by 6 bases.

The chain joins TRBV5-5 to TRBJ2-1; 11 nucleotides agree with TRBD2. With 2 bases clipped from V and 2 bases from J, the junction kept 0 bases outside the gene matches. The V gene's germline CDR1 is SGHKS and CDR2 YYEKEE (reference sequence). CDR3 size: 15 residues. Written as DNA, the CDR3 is TGTGCCAGCAGCTTTAGCGGGGGGGCCTACAATGAGCAGTTCTTC. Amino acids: CASSFSGGAYNEQFF.

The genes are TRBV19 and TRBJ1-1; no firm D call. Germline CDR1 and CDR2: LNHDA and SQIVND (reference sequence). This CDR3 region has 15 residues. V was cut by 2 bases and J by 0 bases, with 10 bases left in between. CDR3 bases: TGTGCCAGTAGTATAATCGCATCGGTGAACACTGAAGCTTTCTTT. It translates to CASSIIASVNTEAFF.

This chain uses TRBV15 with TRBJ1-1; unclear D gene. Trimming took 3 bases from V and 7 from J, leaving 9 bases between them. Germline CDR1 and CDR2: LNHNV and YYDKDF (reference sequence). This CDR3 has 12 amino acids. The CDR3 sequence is CATSSDNLEAFF. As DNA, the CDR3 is TGTGCCACCAGCAGTGACAATCTTGAAGCTTTCTTT.

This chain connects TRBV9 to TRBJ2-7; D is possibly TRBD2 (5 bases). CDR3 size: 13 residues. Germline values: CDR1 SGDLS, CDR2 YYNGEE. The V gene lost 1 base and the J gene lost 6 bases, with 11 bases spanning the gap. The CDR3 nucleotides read TGTGCCAGCAGCGTACTAGGGAGTGGCGAGCAGTACTTC. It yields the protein CASSVLGSGEQYF.

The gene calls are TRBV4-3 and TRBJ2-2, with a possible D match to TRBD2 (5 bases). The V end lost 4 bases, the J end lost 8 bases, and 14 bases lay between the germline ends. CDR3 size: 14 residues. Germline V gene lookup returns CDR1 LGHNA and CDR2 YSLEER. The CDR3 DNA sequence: TGCGCCAGCAGCCTCGGGAAGGGTTCAGGGGAGCTGTTTTTT. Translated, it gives CASSLGKGSGELFF.

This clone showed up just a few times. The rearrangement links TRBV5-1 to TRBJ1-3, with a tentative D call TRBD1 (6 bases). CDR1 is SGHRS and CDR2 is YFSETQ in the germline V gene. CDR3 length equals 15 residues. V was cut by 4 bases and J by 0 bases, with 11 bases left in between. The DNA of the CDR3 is TGCGCCAGCAGCCCTGCGGGGGCCTCTGGAAACACCATATATTTT. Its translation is CASSPAGASGNTIYF.

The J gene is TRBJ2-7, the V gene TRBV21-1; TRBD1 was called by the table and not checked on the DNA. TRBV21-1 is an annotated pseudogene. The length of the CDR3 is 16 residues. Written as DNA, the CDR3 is TGTGCCAGCAGCACTCATAAGGGACAGGACTCCTACGAGCAGTACTTC. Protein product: CASSTHKGQDSYEQYF.

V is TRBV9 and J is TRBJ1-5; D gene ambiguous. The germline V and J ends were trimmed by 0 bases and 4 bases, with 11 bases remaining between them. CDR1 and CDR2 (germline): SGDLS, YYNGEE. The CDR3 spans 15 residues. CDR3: CASSVDGTRNQPQHF. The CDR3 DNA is TGTGCCAGCAGCGTAGATGGCACACGTAATCAGCCCCAGCATTTT.

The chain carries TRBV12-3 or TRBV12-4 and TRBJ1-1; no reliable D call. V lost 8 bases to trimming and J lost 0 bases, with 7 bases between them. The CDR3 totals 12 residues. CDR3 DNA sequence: TGTGCCAGCCTAAGAATGAACACTGAAGCTTTCTTT. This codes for CASLRMNTEAFF.

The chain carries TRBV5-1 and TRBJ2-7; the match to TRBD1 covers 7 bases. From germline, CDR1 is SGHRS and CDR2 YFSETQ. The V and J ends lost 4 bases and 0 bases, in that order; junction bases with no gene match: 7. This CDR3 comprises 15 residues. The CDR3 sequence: CASSLAGTASYEQYF. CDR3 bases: TGCGCCAGCAGCCTCGCTGGGACAGCCTCCTACGAGCAGTACTTC.

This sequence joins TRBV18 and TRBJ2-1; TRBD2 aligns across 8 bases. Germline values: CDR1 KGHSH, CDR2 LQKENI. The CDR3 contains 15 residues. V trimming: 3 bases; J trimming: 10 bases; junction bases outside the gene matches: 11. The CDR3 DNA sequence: TGTGCCAGCTCACCGGTTGGTAACAGCGGGGGAGAGCAGTTCTTC. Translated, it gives CASSPVGNSGGEQFF. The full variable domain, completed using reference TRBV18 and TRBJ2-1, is NAGVMQNPRHLVRRRGQEARLRCSPMKGHSHVYWYRQLPEEGLKFMVYLQKENIIDESGMPKERFSAEFPKEGPSILRIQQVVRGDSAAYFCASSPVGNSGGEQFFGPGTRLTVL.

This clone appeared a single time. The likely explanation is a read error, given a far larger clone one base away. The CDR3 coding sequence is TGTGCCAGCAGCTTAGAAGGGGTCGGCAATCAGCCCCAGCATTTT. It yields the protein CASSLEGVGNQPQHF. J is TRBJ1-5 and V is TRBV7-9; D possibly corresponds to TRBD1 (5 bases). From germline, CDR1 is SEHNR and CDR2 FQNEAQ (reference sequence). Trimming left V 1 base short and J 2 bases short, with 9 bases between. The CDR3 has 15 amino acids.

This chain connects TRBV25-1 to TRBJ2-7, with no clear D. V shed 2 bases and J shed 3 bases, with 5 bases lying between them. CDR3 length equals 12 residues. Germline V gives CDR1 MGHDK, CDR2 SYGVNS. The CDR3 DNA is TGTGCCAGCAGTGAACACGGCTACGAGCAGTACTTC. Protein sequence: CASSEHGYEQYF.

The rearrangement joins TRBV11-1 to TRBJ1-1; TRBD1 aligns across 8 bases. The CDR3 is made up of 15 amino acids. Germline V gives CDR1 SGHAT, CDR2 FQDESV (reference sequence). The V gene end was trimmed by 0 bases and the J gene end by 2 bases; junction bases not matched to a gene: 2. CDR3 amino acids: CASSLAGTGNTEAFF. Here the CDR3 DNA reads TGTGCCAGCAGCTTAGCCGGGACAGGAAACACTGAAGCTTTCTTT. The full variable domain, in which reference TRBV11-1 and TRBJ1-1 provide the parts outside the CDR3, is EAEVAQSPRYKITEKSQAVAFWCDPISGHATLYWYRQILGQGPELLVQFQDESVVDDSQLPKDRFSAERLKGVDSTLKIQPAELGDSAMYLCASSLAGTGNTEAFFGQGTRLTVV.

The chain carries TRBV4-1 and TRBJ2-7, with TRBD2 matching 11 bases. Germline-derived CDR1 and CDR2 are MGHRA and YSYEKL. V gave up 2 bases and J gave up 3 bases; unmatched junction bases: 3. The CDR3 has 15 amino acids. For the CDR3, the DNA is TGCGCCAGCAGCCAATTACTAGCGGGGGACTACGAGCAGTACTTC. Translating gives CASSQLLAGDYEQYF.

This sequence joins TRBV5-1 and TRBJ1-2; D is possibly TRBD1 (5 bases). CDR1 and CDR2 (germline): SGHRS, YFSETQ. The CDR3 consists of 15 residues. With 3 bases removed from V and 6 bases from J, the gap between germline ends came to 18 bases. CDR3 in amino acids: CASSWGERRYHGYTF. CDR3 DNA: TGCGCCAGCAGCTGGGGGGAAAGAAGATACCATGGCTACACCTTC. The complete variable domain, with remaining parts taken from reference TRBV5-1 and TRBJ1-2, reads KAGVTQTPRYLIKTRGQQVTLSCSPISGHRSVSWYQQTPGQGLQFLFEYFSETQRNKGNFPGRFSGRQFSNSRSEMNVSTLELGDSALYLCASSWGERRYHGYTFGSGTRLTVV.

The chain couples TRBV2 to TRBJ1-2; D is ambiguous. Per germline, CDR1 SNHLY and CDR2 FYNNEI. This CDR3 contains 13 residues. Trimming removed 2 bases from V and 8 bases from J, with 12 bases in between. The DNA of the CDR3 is TGTGCCAGCAGTGAACGGAGGGTAGGCGGCTACACCTTC. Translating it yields CASSERRVGGYTF.